A single sample is the source of the 21 T cell receptor beta chains below, sequenced in a study of OX40 agonist ivuxolimab in advanced cancers. The assay was immunoSEQ multiplex PCR, and TCRdb's table has in-frame clones only and misses some. The sample records 75,000 to 100,000 clones, about four fifths being singletons. The sequences come from CD4+ or CD8+ T cells sorted from blood, collected in a trial of the OX40 agonist ivuxolimab. The receptors derive from an adult with an advanced solid tumor such as melanoma, head and neck, liver or kidney cancer.

J is TRBJ1-2 and V is TRBV7-9, with TRBD1 matching over 8 bases. CDR3 size: 14 residues. Germline CDR1 reads SEHNR; CDR2 reads FQNEAQ (reference sequence). With 4 bases clipped from V and 5 bases from J, the junction kept 6 bases outside the gene matches. This chain's CDR3 is CASSSWTGRYGYTF. In nucleotides, the CDR3 is TGTGCCAGCAGCTCCTGGACAGGGAGATATGGCTACACCTTC. Filled out from reference TRBV7-9 and TRBJ1-2, the complete variable domain reads DTGVSQNPRHKITKRGQNVTFRCDPISEHNRLYWYRQTLGQGPEFLTYFQNEAQLEKSRLLSDRFSAERPKGSFSTLEIQRTEQGDSAMYLCASSSWTGRYGYTFGSGTRLTVV.

The chain is built from TRBV10-3 and TRBJ1-4; D is possibly TRBD1 (6 bases). Looked up from germline, CDR1 is ENHRY and CDR2 is SYGVKD. Trimming removed 4 bases from V and 7 bases from J, with 10 bases in between. CDR3 length: 13 amino acids. The CDR3 reads CAISARGSEKLFF. The DNA of the CDR3 is TGTGCCATCAGTGCCAGGGGAAGTGAAAAACTGTTTTTT.

The V gene is TRBV10-3, the J gene TRBJ1-6, with TRBD1 as a possible D gene (5 bases). With 2 bases removed from V and 9 bases from J, the gap between germline ends came to 11 bases. The CDR3 contains 14 residues. The V gene's germline CDR1 is ENHRY and CDR2 SYGVKD. The CDR3 here is CAISEDNRGSPLHF. CDR3 bases: TGTGCCATCAGTGAGGACAATAGGGGTTCACCCCTCCACTTT.

CDR3 region: CASGPPSTSTDTQYF. CDR3 coding DNA: TGTGCTAGTGGTCCCCCCTCCACTAGCACAGATACGCAGTATTTT. The chain employs TRBV12-5 and TRBJ2-3; D remains unclear. The CDR3 has 15 amino acids. Germline CDR1 LGHNT, CDR2 FRNRAP. V was cut by 5 bases and J by 0 bases, with 12 bases left in between.

This chain joins TRBV9 and TRBJ2-3; D not resolved. The germline V gene encodes CDR1 SGDLS and CDR2 YYNGEE. Trimming took 4 bases from V and 0 from J, leaving 9 bases between them. The CDR3 is made up of 14 amino acids. The CDR3 nucleotides are TGTGCCAGCAGCCCGGACGGAAGCACAGATACGCAGTATTTT. Amino acids: CASSPDGSTDTQYF. The whole variable domain, filled in from reference TRBV9 and TRBJ2-3, reads DSGVTQTPKHLITATGQRVTLRCSPRSGDLSVYWYQQSLDQGLQFLIQYYNGEERAKGNILERFSAQQFPDLHSELNLSSLELGDSALYFCASSPDGSTDTQYFGPGTRLTVL.

The rearrangement links TRBV29-1 to TRBJ2-7; 7 bases align to TRBD1. The length of the CDR3 is 15 residues. The V gene end was trimmed by 7 bases and the J gene end by 0 bases; junction bases not matched to a gene: 12. CDR1 and CDR2 from the germline V gene are SQVTM and ANQGSEA. CDR3 in amino acids: CSATLDRLISYEQYF. Here the CDR3 DNA reads TGCAGCGCCACTTTGGACAGGTTGATCTCCTACGAGCAGTACTTC.

The genes are TRBV28 and TRBJ1-3; D gene ambiguous. CDR1 is MDHEN and CDR2 is SYDVKM in the germline V gene. Trimming shortened V by 2 bases and J by 1 base, and 6 bases separated the two germline ends. The CDR3 sequence is 14 residues long. CDR3 region: CASSLQASGNTIYF. The CDR3 bases are TGTGCCAGCAGTTTACAAGCTTCTGGAAACACCATATATTTT.

V gene TRBV6-5 combines with J gene TRBJ1-2; 7 bases align to TRBD1. V gave up 2 bases and J gave up 1 base; unmatched junction bases: 1. The CDR3 runs to 14 residues. The germline V gene has CDR1 MNHEY and CDR2 SVGAGI. CDR3 region: CASSYDRDNYGYTF. The CDR3 region has the DNA TGTGCCAGCAGTTACGACAGGGATAACTATGGCTACACCTTC.

The chain is built from TRBV18 and TRBJ1-1; D gene uncertain. Trimming left V 3 bases short and J 0 bases short, with 8 bases between. The CDR3 consists of 14 residues. In germline, CDR1 is KGHSH, CDR2 LQKENI. The CDR3 DNA reads TGTGCCAGCTCACCTTCAGCGATGAACACTGAAGCTTTCTTT. Translating gives CASSPSAMNTEAFF.

The chain uses TRBV7-3 and TRBJ2-3; maybe TRBD2 (6 bases). CDR1 SGHTA and CDR2 FQGTGA come from the germline V gene. Trimming took off 2 bases at V and 6 bases at J, with 12 bases between the two ends. CDR3 length: 14 residues. The CDR3 protein is CASSLGFRGDTQYF. The DNA for the CDR3 is TGTGCCAGCAGCTTAGGTTTTCGGGGGGATACGCAGTATTTT.

The chain combines TRBV7-9 with TRBJ1-1; D is unresolved. CDR1 SEHNR and CDR2 FQNEAQ come from the germline V gene (reference sequence). The CDR3 runs 13 residues. The V gene lost 5 bases and the J gene lost 10 bases, with 17 bases spanning the gap. The CDR3 DNA reads as TGTGCCAGCAGCATATCGACCCTCTCGGGAGCTTTCTTT. Translation gives CASSISTLSGAFF.

The genes are TRBV7-2 and TRBJ1-2, with TRBD1 as a possible D gene (6 bases). Trimming removed 5 bases from V and 2 bases from J, with 21 bases in between. The length of the CDR3 is 17 residues. Germline V lookup: CDR1 SGHTA, CDR2 FQGNSA. CDR3 sequence reads: CASSLGGGEGRNYGYTF. CDR3 DNA sequence: TGTGCCAGCAGCCTAGGGGGAGGGGAAGGGAGAAACTATGGCTACACCTTC.

V gene TRBV6-1 combines with J gene TRBJ2-2; 8 positions agree with TRBD1. The CDR3 extends over 14 amino acids. CDR1 is MNHNS and CDR2 is SASEGT in the germline V gene. Trimming removed 5 bases from V and 4 bases from J; junction bases left unmatched: 3. CDR3 residues: CASSRQGFTGELFF. The DNA of the CDR3 is TGTGCCAGCAGTCGACAGGGGTTCACCGGGGAGCTGTTTTTT.

The chain couples TRBV18 to TRBJ2-3, with 8 bases lining up with TRBD2. The CDR3 loop spans 15 amino acids. V dropped 0 bases and J dropped 7; count of bases not matched to a gene: 6. The germline V gene has CDR1 KGHSH and CDR2 LQKENI. CDR3 loop: CASSPPAGALNTQYF. The DNA for the CDR3 is TGTGCCAGCTCACCACCAGCGGGGGCACTAAATACGCAGTATTTT.

The chain carries TRBV7-9 and TRBJ1-2, with unresolved D. The CDR3 sequence is 16 residues long. V lost 5 bases, J lost 5 bases, and 21 bases lay in between. Germline CDR1 reads SEHNR; CDR2 reads FQNEAQ (reference sequence). DNA of the CDR3: TGTGCCAGCAGCCGCTTCCCTACTAGAACTAGATATGGCTACACCTTC. As protein: CASSRFPTRTRYGYTF.

Regarding this clone: The junction and the germline gene differ at one end; a read error may be behind it. The V gene is TRBV11-2, the J gene TRBJ2-2; D unresolved. Germline loops: CDR1 SGHAT, CDR2 FQNNGV. The CDR3 consists of 13 residues. CDR3: CASSLDYTGELFF. The CDR3 nucleotides read TGTGCCAGCAGCCTAGATTACACCGGGGAGCTGTTTTTT.

The chain recombines TRBV28 with TRBJ1-2, with a possible D match to TRBD1 (6 bases). This CDR3 has 17 residues. V was trimmed by 6 bases and J by 6 bases, leaving 26 bases between them. CDR1 is MDHEN, CDR2 SYDVKM, per germline. The CDR3 DNA reads TGTGCCAGCAGCTACCTTGTCGGGGGCGCAATCCATGATGGCTACACCTTC. Translated, it gives CASSYLVGGAIHDGYTF.

The V gene is TRBV10-3, the J gene TRBJ1-1; D remains ambiguous. The V end lost 6 bases, the J end lost 3 bases, and 8 bases lay between the germline ends. Germline CDR1 is ENHRY and CDR2 is SYGVKD. This CDR3 spans 12 amino acids. CDR3 coding DNA: TGTGCCATCAGCAAGGGTGACACTGAAGCTTTCTTT. Its translation is CAISKGDTEAFF.

This chain uses TRBV6-4 with TRBJ2-7; D is undetermined. CDR1 is MRHNA and CDR2 is SNTAGT in the germline V gene. The V and J ends lost 4 bases and 2 bases respectively, with 15 bases between them. CDR3 length: 15 amino acids. The CDR3 bases are TGTGCCAGCAGTGTTGGTCAGAAGGGCCCCTACGAGCAGTACGTC. Translating gives CASSVGQKGPYEQYV.

This chain uses TRBV29-1 with TRBJ1-2; 9 bases line up with TRBD1. Germline trimming cut 5 bases from V and 3 bases from J; bases unmatched to any gene: 10. The length of the CDR3 is 15 residues. Germline values: CDR1 SQVTM, CDR2 ANQGSEA. The CDR3, as DNA: TGCAGCGTTTTTATTCCGGGACAGGGATACTATGGCTACACCTTC. The encoded protein is CSVFIPGQGYYGYTF.

CDR3 sequence: CASSLGGPLYF. The CDR3 DNA reads as TGTGCCAGCTCACTGGGGGGGCCCCTGTACTTC. V gene TRBV18 combines with J gene TRBJ2-5; the D gene is possibly TRBD2 (7 bases). The CDR3 sequence is 11 residues long. V lost 4 bases to trimming and J lost 13 bases, with 13 bases between them. The germline gives CDR1 KGHSH, CDR2 LQKENI.